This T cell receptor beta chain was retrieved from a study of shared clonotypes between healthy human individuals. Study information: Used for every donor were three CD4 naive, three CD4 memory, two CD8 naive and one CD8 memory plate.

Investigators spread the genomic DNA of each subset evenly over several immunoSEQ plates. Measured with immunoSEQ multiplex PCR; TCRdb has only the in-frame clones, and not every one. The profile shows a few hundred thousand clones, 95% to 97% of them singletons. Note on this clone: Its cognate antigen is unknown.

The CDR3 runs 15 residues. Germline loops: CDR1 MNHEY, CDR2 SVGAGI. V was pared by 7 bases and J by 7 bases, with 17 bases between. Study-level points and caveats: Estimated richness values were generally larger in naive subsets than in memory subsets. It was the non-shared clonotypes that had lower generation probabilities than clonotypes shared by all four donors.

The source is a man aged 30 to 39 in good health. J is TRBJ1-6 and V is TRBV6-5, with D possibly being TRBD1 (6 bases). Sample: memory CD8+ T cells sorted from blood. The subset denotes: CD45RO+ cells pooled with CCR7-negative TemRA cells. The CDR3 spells CASTSDRRGNSPLHF. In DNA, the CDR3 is TGTGCCAGCACCTCCGACAGGCGAGGGAATTCACCCCTCCACTTT.